Listed below are T cell receptor beta chains from one sample, sequenced in a study of blood T cell repertoires in COVID-19. The method was immunoSEQ multiplex PCR; TCRdb's version includes in-frame clones alone and lacks a portion of them. Of 200,000 to 300,000 clones in the sample, roughly 87% were seen once. Sequenced material: peripheral blood. Source of these receptors: a woman in her twenties or thirties with acute or convalescent COVID-19. CDR3s include the opening cysteine and the closing phenylalanine or tryptophan. A D gene is named only where the DNA matches it firmly. Not every row has a clone size; where given, it reads once, few, many or a size class.

abundance	j_gene	v_gene	d_gene	CDR3nt	CDR3aa
-	TRBJ1-1	TRBV6-1	TRBD1	TGTGCCAGCAGTGAATCCGGGACAGGGTTTTCCTCTTTT	CASSESGTGFSSF
-	TRBJ1-2	TRBV4-3	TRBD1	TGCGCCAGCAGCCAGAGCGACAGGGACTATGGCTACACCTTC	CASSQSDRDYGYTF
once	TRBJ2-3	TRBV7-9	TRBD1	TGTGCCAGCAGCGCCTCGGGACAGGGGGTTGATACGCAGTATTTT	CASSASGQGVDTQYF
-	TRBJ2-3	TRBV4-2	TRBD2	TGTGCCAGCAGCCAGTTAGCGGGAGGTGGGGGGACAGATACGCAGTATTTT	CASSQLAGGGGTDTQYF
-	TRBJ2-7	TRBV5-1	-	TGCGCCAGCAGCTTGGGGCCGGGGACAACCTACGAGCAGTACTTC	CASSLGPGTTYEQYF
-	TRBJ2-2	TRBV2	TRBD1	TGTGCCAGCAGCCGAGGACAGGGGAGGGCCGGGGAGCTGTTTTTT	CASSRGQGRAGELFF
once	TRBJ1-5	TRBV19	-	TGTGCCAGTAGTATAACCTACGGCAATCAGCCCCAGCATTTT	CASSITYGNQPQHF
-	TRBJ2-2	TRBV9	-	TGTGCCGGCAGCGTGAGTCAGAACACCGGGGAGCTGTTTTTT	CAGSVSQNTGELFF
-	TRBJ2-1	TRBV6-6	TRBD2	TGTGCCAGCAGTTACTCGCCGCTAGCGGGCAACAATGAGCAGTTCTTC	CASSYSPLAGNNEQFF
-	TRBJ2-3	TRBV5-1	TRBD2	TGCGCCAGCAGCACCGGGACTAGCGGAACAGATACGCAGTATTTT	CASSTGTSGTDTQYF
-	TRBJ1-4	TRBV4-3	-	TGCGCCAGCAGCCAAGAACCCTTACAGGTTGAAAAACTGTTTTTT	CASSQEPLQVEKLFF
once	TRBJ2-3	TRBV11-2	-	TGTGCCAGCAGCTCGCAGGCGTATACGCAGTATTTT	CASSSQAYTQYF
-	TRBJ2-3	TRBV10-1	TRBD2	TGCGCCAGCAGTGAATATATACGGGGGGGTGGCACAGATACGCAGTATTTT	CASSEYIRGGGTDTQYF
-	TRBJ2-7	TRBV5-1	TRBD2	TGCGCCAGCAGCCGGCGCCTAGCGGGAGTGTACGAGCAGTACTTC	CASSRRLAGVYEQYF
-	TRBJ2-1	TRBV7-2	TRBD2	TGTGCCAGCAGCTTAACCCGGGCTAGCGGGAGAAGCGCGTATGAGCAGTTCTTC	CASSLTRASGRSAYEQFF
-	TRBJ2-7	TRBV6-2/TRBV6-3	TRBD2	TGTGCCAGCAGTTCGCAACTAGCGGGCGAGTACGAGCAGTACTTC	CASSSQLAGEYEQYF
-	TRBJ2-7	TRBV27	-	TGTGCCAGCAGTTTATACTCGCTTGACGAGCAGTACTTC	CASSLYSLDEQYF
many	TRBJ2-5	TRBV3-1/TRBV3-2	-	TGTGCCAGCAGCCAAGATTTTGGGGGGGGGCCTCAAGAGACCCAGTACTTC	CASSQDFGGGPQETQYF
-	TRBJ2-5	TRBV3-1/TRBV3-2	-	TGTGCCAGCAGCCAAGATCTTGAGGAGACCCAGTACTTC	CASSQDLEETQYF
-	TRBJ2-7	TRBV6-5	TRBD1	TGTGCCAGCAGGGCCCCCGGGACAGGAATATACGAGCAGTACTTC	CASRAPGTGIYEQYF
few	TRBJ2-5	TRBV10-3	-	TGTGCCATCAGTGAATTGACAGTGGAGACCCAGTACTTC	CAISELTVETQYF
-	TRBJ1-5	TRBV27	TRBD1	TGTGCCAGCAGTCCCCGACAGGGTCGAAACCAGCCCCAGCATTTT	CASSPRQGRNQPQHF
-	TRBJ2-7	TRBV10-3	-	TGTGCCGTAGGGGGGGGTGCGACCTACGAGCAGTACTTC	CAVGGGATYEQYF
few	TRBJ2-7	TRBV29-1	TRBD2	TGCAGCGTCCGGTCCCTAGCGGGAGGGCTCTACGAGCAGTACTTC	CSVRSLAGGLYEQYF
-	TRBJ1-3	TRBV10-3	-	TGTGCCATCAGGGAAACCAGGGATACTGGAAACACCATATATTTT	CAIRETRDTGNTIYF
-	TRBJ1-1	TRBV7-9	TRBD1	TGTGCCAGCAGCCCTAGGACAGGGAACACTGAAGCTTTCTTT	CASSPRTGNTEAFF
once	TRBJ2-7	TRBV15	-	TGTGCCACCAGCTGGGAGAGTAGCGAGATCCACGAGCAGTACTTC	CATSWESSEIHEQYF
-	TRBJ2-7	TRBV5-1	-	TGCGCCAGCAGCTTGTTACCAGGGGTCGACGAGCAGTACTTC	CASSLLPGVDEQYF
-	TRBJ2-3	TRBV6-6	TRBD2	TGTGCCGCGAAAGCGGGGGCCGCGACAGATACGCAGTATTTT	CAAKAGAATDTQYF
-	TRBJ1-2	TRBV20-1	-	TGCAGTGCTAGAGGAACAGGGGGCTACACCTTC	CSARGTGGYTF
-	TRBJ1-2	TRBV19	-	TGTGCCAGTAGTATAGGGAGGGCGAACTATGGCTACACCTTC	CASSIGRANYGYTF
-	TRBJ2-7	TRBV7-2	TRBD2	TGTGCCAGCAGCCCTGGACTAGCGGGAGGCTCCTACGAGCAGTACTTC	CASSPGLAGGSYEQYF
-	TRBJ2-1	TRBV5-4	-	TGTGCCAGCAGCTTGGCTCTGAGGCGAGGGATCGATGAGCAGTTCTTC	CASSLALRRGIDEQFF
once	TRBJ2-3	TRBV10-3	TRBD2	TGTGCCATCAGTGGGGAGGGACCTAGCCCCGATACGCAGTATTTT	CAISGEGPSPDTQYF
-	TRBJ1-3	TRBV14	-	TGTGCCAGCAGCCAACGACTTACTGGAAACACCATATATTTT	CASSQRLTGNTIYF
-	TRBJ2-3	TRBV19	TRBD2	TGTGCCAGTAGGCTAGCGGGAGTTAGGACAGATACGCAGTATTTT	CASRLAGVRTDTQYF
-	TRBJ2-7	TRBV7-8	-	TGTGCCAGCAGCCTATCCGCGGGACTCTACGAGCAGTACTTC	CASSLSAGLYEQYF
few	TRBJ2-7	TRBV5-4	-	TGTGCCAGCAGCTTGGTAGTCAACTCCTACGAGCAGTACTTC	CASSLVVNSYEQYF
-	TRBJ2-5	TRBV9	-	TGTGCCAGCAGCGAAGTCAACGGTCCCCGAGAGACCCAGTACTTC	CASSEVNGPRETQYF
-	TRBJ1-5	TRBV6-6	-	TGTGCCAGCAGTTACGGGAGTCAGCCCCAGCATTTT	CASSYGSQPQHF
-	TRBJ2-1	TRBV11-3	TRBD2	TGTGCCAGCAGCTTAAGACTAGCGGGAGGATTTAATGAGCAGTTCTTC	CASSLRLAGGFNEQFF
-	TRBJ2-1	TRBV6-2/TRBV6-3	-	TGTGCCAGCAGCAATCCGCGGCCTGAGCAGTTCTTC	CASSNPRPEQFF
-	TRBJ2-7	TRBV7-9	-	TGTGCCAGCACAAGCCACTACGAGCAGTACTTC	CASTSHYEQYF
few	TRBJ1-1	TRBV12-3/TRBV12-4	TRBD1	TGTGCCAGCGAAAAGGACAGGCGGGCTGAAGCTTTCTTT	CASEKDRRAEAFF
-	TRBJ2-2	TRBV5-8	TRBD2	TGTGCCGCGGGGGGGACGAACACCGGGGAGCTGTTTTTT	CAAGGTNTGELFF
-	TRBJ1-6	TRBV2	TRBD1	TGTGCCAGCACATTGGGACAGAGCTCCTATAATTCACCCCTCCACTTT	CASTLGQSSYNSPLHF
-	TRBJ2-3	TRBV7-8	-	TGTGCCAGCAGCTTAGATGGAGGGCAGGGCACAGATACGCAGTATTTT	CASSLDGGQGTDTQYF
-	TRBJ2-1	TRBV2	-	TGTGCCAGCAGTGGTCCCTTCCAGGGGCATGAGCAGTTCTTC	CASSGPFQGHEQFF
-	TRBJ2-1	TRBV6-4	TRBD2	TGTGCCAGCAGTGAGCGCCCTAGCGGAGAATTCAATGAGCAGTTCTTC	CASSERPSGEFNEQFF